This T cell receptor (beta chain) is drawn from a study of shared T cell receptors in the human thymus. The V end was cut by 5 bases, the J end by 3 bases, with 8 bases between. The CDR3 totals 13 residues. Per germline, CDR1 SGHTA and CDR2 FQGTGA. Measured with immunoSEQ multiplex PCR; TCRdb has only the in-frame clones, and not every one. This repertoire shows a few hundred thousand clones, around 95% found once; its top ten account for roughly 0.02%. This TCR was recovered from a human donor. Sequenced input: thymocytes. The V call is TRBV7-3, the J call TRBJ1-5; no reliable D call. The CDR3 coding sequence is TGTGCCAGCAGCCTAAGGGACAATCAGCCCCAGCATTTT. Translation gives CASSLRDNQPQHF.